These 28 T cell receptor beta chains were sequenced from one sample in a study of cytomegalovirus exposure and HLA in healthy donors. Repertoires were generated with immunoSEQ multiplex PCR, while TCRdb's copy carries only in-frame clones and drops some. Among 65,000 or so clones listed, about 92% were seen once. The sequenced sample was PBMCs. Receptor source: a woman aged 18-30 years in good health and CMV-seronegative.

CDR3 residues: CSAYDSHEQFF. As DNA, the CDR3 is TGCAGTGCTTACGACAGTCATGAGCAGTTCTTC. The rearrangement joins TRBV20-1 to TRBJ2-1, with D perhaps TRBD1 (5 bases). There are 11 residues in the CDR3. Per germline, CDR1 DFQATT and CDR2 SNEGSKA (reference sequence). V was clipped by 5 bases and J by 8 bases, with 10 bases between them.

CDR3 loop: CASSFSRGTDTQYF. The CDR3 DNA sequence: TGTGCCAGCAGTTTTTCCAGGGGCACAGATACGCAGTATTTT. The chain recombines TRBV27 with TRBJ2-3; D is perhaps TRBD1 (5 bases). Trimming stripped 3 bases from V and 1 base from J, with 8 bases between. Germline-derived CDR1 and CDR2 are MNHEY and SMNVEV (reference sequence). The CDR3 is made up of 14 amino acids.

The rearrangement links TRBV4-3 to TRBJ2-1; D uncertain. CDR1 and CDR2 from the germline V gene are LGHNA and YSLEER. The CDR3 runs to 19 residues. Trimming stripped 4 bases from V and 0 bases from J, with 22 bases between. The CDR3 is CASSPETSLGLSSYNEQFF. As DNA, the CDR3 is TGCGCCAGCAGCCCCGAAACCTCGCTTGGCTTAAGCTCCTACAATGAGCAGTTCTTC.

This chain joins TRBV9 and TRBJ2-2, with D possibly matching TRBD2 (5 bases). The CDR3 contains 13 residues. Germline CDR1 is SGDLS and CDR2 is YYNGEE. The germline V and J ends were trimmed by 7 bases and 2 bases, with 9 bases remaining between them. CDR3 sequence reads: CASRDLNTGELFF. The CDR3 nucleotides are TGTGCCAGCCGGGATCTAAACACCGGGGAGCTGTTTTTT.

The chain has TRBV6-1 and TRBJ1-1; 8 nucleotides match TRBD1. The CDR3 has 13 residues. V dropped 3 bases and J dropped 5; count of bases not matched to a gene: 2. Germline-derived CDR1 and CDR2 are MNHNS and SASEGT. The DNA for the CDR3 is TGTGCCAGCAGTGACAGGGGGCAAACTGAAGCTTTCTTT. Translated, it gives CASSDRGQTEAFF.

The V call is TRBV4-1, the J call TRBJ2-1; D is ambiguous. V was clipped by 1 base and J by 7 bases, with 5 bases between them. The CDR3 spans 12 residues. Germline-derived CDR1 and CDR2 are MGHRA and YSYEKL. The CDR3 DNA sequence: TGCGCCAGCAGCCAAGCAGGTAATGAGCAGTTCTTC. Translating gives CASSQAGNEQFF.

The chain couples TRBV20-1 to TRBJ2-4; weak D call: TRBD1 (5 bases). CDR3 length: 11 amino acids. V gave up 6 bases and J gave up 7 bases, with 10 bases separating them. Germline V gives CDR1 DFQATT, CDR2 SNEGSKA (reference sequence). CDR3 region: CSAGEGNIQYF. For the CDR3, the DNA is TGCAGTGCAGGGGAAGGGAACATTCAGTACTTC.

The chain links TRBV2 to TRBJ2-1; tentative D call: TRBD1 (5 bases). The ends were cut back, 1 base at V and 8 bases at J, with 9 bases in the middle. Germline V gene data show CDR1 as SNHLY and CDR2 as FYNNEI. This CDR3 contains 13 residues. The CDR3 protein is CASSEVVGDEQFF. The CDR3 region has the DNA TGTGCCAGCAGTGAAGTTGTAGGGGATGAGCAGTTCTTC.

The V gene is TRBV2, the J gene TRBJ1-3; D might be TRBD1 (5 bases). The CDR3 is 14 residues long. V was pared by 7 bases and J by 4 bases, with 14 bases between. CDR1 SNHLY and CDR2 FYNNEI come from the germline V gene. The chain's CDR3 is CASIQRGSGNTIYF. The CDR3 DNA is TGTGCCAGCATTCAAAGGGGTTCAGGAAACACCATATATTTT.

The CDR3 loop reads CASSSLGRSNRDYGYTF. CDR3 DNA sequence: TGTGCCAGCAGCTCGCTGGGGCGGTCGAATCGGGACTATGGCTACACCTTC. The chain links TRBV5-6 to TRBJ1-2, with D tentatively TRBD1 (5 bases). CDR1 and CDR2 (germline): SGHDT, YYEEEE. The V end was cut by 3 bases, the J end by 3 bases, with 21 bases between. The CDR3 covers 17 residues.

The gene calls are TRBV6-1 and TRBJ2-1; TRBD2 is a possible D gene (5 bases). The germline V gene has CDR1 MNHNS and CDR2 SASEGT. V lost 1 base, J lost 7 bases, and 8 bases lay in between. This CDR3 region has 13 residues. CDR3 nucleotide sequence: TGTGCCAGCAGTGAAGGTGGAGGAAATGAGCAGTTCTTC. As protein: CASSEGGGNEQFF.

CDR3 bases: TGTGCCAGCAGCGCGGAGGGGACAGGGATTAAAACTGAAGCTTTCTTT. Translation: CASSAEGTGIKTEAFF. This sequence joins TRBV9 and TRBJ1-1; 9 bases line up with TRBD1. The CDR3 length is 16 residues. CDR1 is SGDLS and CDR2 is YYNGEE in the germline V gene. Trimming at V came to 3 bases and at J to 5 bases, leaving 11 bases not matched to a gene.

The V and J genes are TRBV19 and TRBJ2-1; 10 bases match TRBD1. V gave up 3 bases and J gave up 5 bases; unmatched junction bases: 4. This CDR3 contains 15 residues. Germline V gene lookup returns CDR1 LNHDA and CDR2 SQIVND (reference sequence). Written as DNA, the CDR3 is TGTGCCAGTAGTATGGAAGGGACAGGGGACAATGAGCAGTTCTTC. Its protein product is CASSMEGTGDNEQFF.

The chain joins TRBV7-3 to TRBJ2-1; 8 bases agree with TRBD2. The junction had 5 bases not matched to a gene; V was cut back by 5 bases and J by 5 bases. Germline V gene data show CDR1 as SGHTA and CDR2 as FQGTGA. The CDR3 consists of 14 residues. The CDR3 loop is CASSRLAINNEQFF. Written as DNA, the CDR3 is TGTGCCAGCAGCCGACTAGCGATTAACAATGAGCAGTTCTTC.

Written as DNA, the CDR3 is TGTGCCACCAGCAGAGCCGCCGGACTAGCGGGAGGGGTGCAGTTCTTC. Its protein product is CATSRAAGLAGGVQFF. The V call is TRBV15, the J call TRBJ2-1; 15 bases map to TRBD2. The CDR3 is 16 amino acids. V was pared by 1 base and J by 12 bases, with 7 bases of the junction left unmatched. The germline gives CDR1 LNHNV, CDR2 YYDKDF (reference sequence).

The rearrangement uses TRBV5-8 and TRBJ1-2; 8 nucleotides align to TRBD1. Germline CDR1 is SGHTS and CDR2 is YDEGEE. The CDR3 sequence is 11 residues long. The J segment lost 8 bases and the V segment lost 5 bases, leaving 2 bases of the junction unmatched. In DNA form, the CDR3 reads TGTGCCAGCAGGACAGGGGTGGGCTACACCTTC. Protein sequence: CASRTGVGYTF.

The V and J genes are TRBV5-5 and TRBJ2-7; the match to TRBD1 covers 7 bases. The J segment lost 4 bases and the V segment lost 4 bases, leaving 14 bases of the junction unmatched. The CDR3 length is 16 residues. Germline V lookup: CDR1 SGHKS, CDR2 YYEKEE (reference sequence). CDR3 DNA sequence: TGTGCCAGCAGCCGCGCCGGGACAGACTCGACATACGAGCAGTACTTC. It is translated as CASSRAGTDSTYEQYF.

In nucleotides, the CDR3 is TGTGCCAGCAGCTTAGTGGGTGAGGCCTACTACGAGCAGTACTTC. This sequence encodes CASSLVGEAYYEQYF. The chain is built from TRBV7-9 and TRBJ2-7; no clear D. The V gene's germline CDR1 is SEHNR and CDR2 FQNEAQ (reference sequence). The germline V and J ends were trimmed by 1 base and 3 bases, with 13 bases remaining between them. The CDR3 spans 15 residues.

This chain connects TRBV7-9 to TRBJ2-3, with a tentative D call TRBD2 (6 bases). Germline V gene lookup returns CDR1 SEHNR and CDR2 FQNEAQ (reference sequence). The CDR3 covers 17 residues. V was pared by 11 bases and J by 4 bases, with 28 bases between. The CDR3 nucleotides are TGTGCCTGCCCCCCGGACGGGGCAGGGAGGTTTTCAGATACGCAGTATTTT. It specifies CACPPDGAGRFSDTQYF.

CDR3 sequence (DNA): TGTGCCAGCAGACAGGGGACTCAGCCCCAGCATTTT. The encoded protein is CASRQGTQPQHF. The chain joins TRBV2 to TRBJ1-5, with TRBD1 matching over 7 bases. The CDR3 runs 12 residues. Germline CDR1 SNHLY, CDR2 FYNNEI. Trimming took 6 bases from V and 6 from J; bases not matched to a gene: 2.

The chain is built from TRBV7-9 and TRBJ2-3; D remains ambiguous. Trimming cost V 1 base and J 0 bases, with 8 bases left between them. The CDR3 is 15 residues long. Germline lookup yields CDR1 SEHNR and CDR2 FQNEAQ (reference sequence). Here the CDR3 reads CASSLGGPSTDTQYF. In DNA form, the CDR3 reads TGTGCCAGCAGCTTAGGTGGCCCTAGCACAGATACGCAGTATTTT.

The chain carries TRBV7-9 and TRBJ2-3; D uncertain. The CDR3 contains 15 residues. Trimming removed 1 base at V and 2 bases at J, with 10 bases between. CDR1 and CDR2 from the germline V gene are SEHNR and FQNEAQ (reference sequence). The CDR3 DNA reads TGTGCCAGCAGCTTAGTACAAACCGCCACAGATACGCAGTATTTT. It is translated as CASSLVQTATDTQYF.

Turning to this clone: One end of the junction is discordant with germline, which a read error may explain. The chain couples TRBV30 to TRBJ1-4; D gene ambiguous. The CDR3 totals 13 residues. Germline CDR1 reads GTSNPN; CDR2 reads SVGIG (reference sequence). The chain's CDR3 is CAWSHISKEKLFF. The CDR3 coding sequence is TGTGCCTGGAGTCATATCTCTAAGGAAAAACTGTTTTTT.

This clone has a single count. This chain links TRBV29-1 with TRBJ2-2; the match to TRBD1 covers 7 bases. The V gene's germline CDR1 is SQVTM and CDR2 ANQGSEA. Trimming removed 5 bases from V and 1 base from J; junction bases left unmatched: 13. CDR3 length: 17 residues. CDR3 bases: TGCAGCGTTCTTGCGGCCACCGGGACAGAGAACACCGGGGAGCTGTTTTTT. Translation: CSVLAATGTENTGELFF.

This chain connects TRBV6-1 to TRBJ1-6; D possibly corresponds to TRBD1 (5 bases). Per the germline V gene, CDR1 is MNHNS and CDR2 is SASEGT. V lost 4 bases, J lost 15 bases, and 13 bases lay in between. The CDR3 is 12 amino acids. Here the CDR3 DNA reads TGTGCCAGCAGTGGTGGCTTAGGGGTCCTCCACTTT. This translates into CASSGGLGVLHF.

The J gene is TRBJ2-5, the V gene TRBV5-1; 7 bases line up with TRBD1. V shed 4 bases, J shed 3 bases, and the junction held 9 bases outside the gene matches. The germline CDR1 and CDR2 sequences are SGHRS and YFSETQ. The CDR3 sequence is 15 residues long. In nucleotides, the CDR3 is TGCGCCAGCAGCCGCGAAGACAGGGTTGAAGAGACCCAGTACTTC. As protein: CASSREDRVEETQYF.

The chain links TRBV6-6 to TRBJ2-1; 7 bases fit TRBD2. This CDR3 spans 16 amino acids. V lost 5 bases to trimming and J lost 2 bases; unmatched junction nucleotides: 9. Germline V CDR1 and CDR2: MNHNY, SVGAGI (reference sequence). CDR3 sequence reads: CASSHRWEGTYNEQFF. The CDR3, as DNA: TGTGCCAGCAGTCACCGGTGGGAGGGTACCTACAATGAGCAGTTCTTC.

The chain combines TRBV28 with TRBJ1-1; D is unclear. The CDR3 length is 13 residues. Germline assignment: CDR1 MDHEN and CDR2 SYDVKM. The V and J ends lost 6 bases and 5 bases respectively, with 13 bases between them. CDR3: CASRRGELTEAFF. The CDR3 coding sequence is TGTGCCAGCAGACGCGGGGAGCTAACTGAAGCTTTCTTT.